This TCR beta chain originates from a study of human T cells and chemical hapten exposure (dated by TCRdb to the early 2020s). Notes on the research overall: For sensitization, 2% DPC in acetone was applied to an approximately 2 cm by approximately 2 cm area of upper inner arm skin. The libraries were sequenced as a pool, and the TCR yield per sample differed mostly because of small variations in library volumes within the pool. The patient cohort, mostly female, included alopecia areata with under or over 50% scalp involvement, alopecia totalis and alopecia universalis. Patient blood was sampled pre-sensitization (week 0) and at 2, 6 and about 24 weeks after DPC sensitization. Patch testing was performed on the upper back with Finn chambers containing 0.01% DPC, and the patch tests were scored after 6 days according to International Contact Dermatitis Research Group standards. Throughout the study period of about 25 weeks, patients also received therapeutic DPC doses to the scalp every week. The study tracked peripheral blood TCR repertoire changes in vivo during primary and secondary sensitization to the hapten diphenylcyclopropenone (DPC) in alopecia patients. For TCR sequencing, blood came from 25 to 35 alopecia patients at anywhere from one to four time points (pre-sensitization, 2, 6 and 24 weeks).

Read against the paper, the sample's time point label means: pre-sensitization, week 0. In light of the paper, this sample's treatment or condition label describes: therapeutic diphenylcyclopropenone sensitization with weekly scalp DPC. Blood at each patch-test visit was drawn before the patch test was applied. Patients were eligible if aged 18 to 70, diagnosed with alopecia and judged suitable for DPC therapy, and pregnant patients were excluded. Total RNA was extracted from unfractionated whole blood collected in Tempus Blood RNA tubes. The library came from RACE. The instrument given in TCRdb is NextSeq 500. During library preparation, unique molecular identifiers were attached to individual cDNA molecules so that TCRs could be counted quantitatively and reproducibly. Both TCR alpha and TCR beta chains were sequenced from each blood RNA sample. The study's processing was this. Samples had a median of around 92,000 TCRs, with a range from roughly 23,224 to 700,000. The Decombinator software suite was used to annotate V, J and CDR3 in the TCR reads. To make PS versus PT1 abundance plots, every sample was subsampled to the same number of TCRs (28,000). TCRs were defined as expanded if absent before sensitization and observed at least eight times at the 2-week time point. TCRdb trimmed the raw reads at Q25, called clones with MiXCR and kept productive beta chains. Entries are consolidated by CDR3 protein sequence, retaining the most common genes and DNA. In this record, the V and J calls reflect TCRdb's handling and not the investigators' own analysis. The sample contains about 300,000 distinct CDR3 sequences, approximately 5% of them found a single time. The ten biggest clones cover under 9.5% of the sample.

On the study overall, not on this receptor specifically: Expanded TCRs formed significantly more large CDR3 similarity clusters than pre-sensitization or healthy control sets, consistent with antigen-driven responses. No change with DPC sensitization was found in the number of TCRs above 1 in 1000 frequency, and no evidence of global repertoire structure alterations was found. Patch test score correlated positively with the number of PT1 expanded TCRs, reaching significance at thresholds 8, 16 and 32 but not at 4. Alopecia, a presumed autoimmune disease, was present in all patients, so the immune response of the patients might differ from that of healthy individuals. Repeated subsampling changed both the strength of the expansion versus patch-test correlation and the threshold at which the correlation became significant.

There are 18 amino acids in the CDR3, from cysteine to phenylalanine inclusive. Only the CDR3 region is kept as DNA, spanning 54 bases read in frame from base 1. Trimming takes 6 bases from V and 0 bases from J, and the germline ends sit 18 bases apart. As encoded in the germline V gene, CDR1 is MGHRA while CDR2 is YSYEKL. About this clonotype itself: There is no known antigen for this receptor. Per-base quality was not reported, and no clone a single base away is much larger than it.

The sequence is built from TRBV4-1 and TRBJ1-6, and perhaps TRBD1 as D gene, on 6 matching bases. Sequenced here: whole blood, sampled in connection with sensitization to the hapten diphenylcyclopropenone (DPC). This clonotype originated in a woman aged 18-29 years with alopecia areata. Some clones in this sample may be carry-over from other donors' samples. At the DNA level, the sequence is TGCGCCAGCAGTCTCCTGGGGGCAGGCTTCTCCTATAATTCACCCCTCCACTTT. This encodes CASSLLGAGFSYNSPLHF.